The rows below give T cell receptor beta chains drawn from one sample of a study of cytomegalovirus exposure and HLA in healthy donors. Using immunoSEQ multiplex PCR, the repertoire was profiled, and TCRdb retains in-frame clones only, with some absent. The sample has around 150,000 clones, about 78% seen once; the top ten hold about 1.3%. Material: PBMCs. Receptor source: a male donor in good health and CMV-seronegative. CDR3s include the opening cysteine and the closing phenylalanine or tryptophan. Fields, in order: V gene, J gene, CDR3 protein.

v_gene: TRBV9; j_gene: TRBJ1-1; CDR3aa: CASSVVDRASEAFF
v_gene: TRBV28; j_gene: TRBJ2-7; CDR3aa: CASSPPLATLYEQYF
v_gene: TRBV6-5; j_gene: TRBJ2-3; CDR3aa: CASRPRGGGTQYF
v_gene: TRBV5-4; j_gene: TRBJ2-2; CDR3aa: CASSRQGRTTGELFF
v_gene: TRBV19; j_gene: TRBJ2-7; CDR3aa: CASRADRGVHEQYF
v_gene: TRBV2; j_gene: TRBJ2-3; CDR3aa: CASSGVPQGGTDTQYF
v_gene: TRBV13; j_gene: -; CDR3aa: CASRKAGAGEQYF
v_gene: TRBV7-2; j_gene: TRBJ2-1; CDR3aa: CASSFLGSEQFF
v_gene: TRBV6-5; j_gene: TRBJ2-7; CDR3aa: CASSRDSPYEQYF
v_gene: TRBV10-3; j_gene: TRBJ1-1; CDR3aa: CAIRGTDRTEAFF
v_gene: TRBV30; j_gene: TRBJ1-1; CDR3aa: CAWSAGRGRFF
v_gene: TRBV6-5; j_gene: TRBJ2-7; CDR3aa: CASRPGTGIYEQYF
v_gene: TRBV5-1; j_gene: TRBJ1-3; CDR3aa: CASSLVGESLAGNTIYF
v_gene: TRBV25-1; j_gene: TRBJ2-2; CDR3aa: CASSEPSGVRTGELFF
v_gene: TRBV11-3; j_gene: TRBJ2-2; CDR3aa: CASSFQSGKDTGELFF
v_gene: TRBV11-2; j_gene: TRBJ1-2; CDR3aa: CASSLVAGGNGYTF
v_gene: TRBV11-3; j_gene: TRBJ2-3; CDR3aa: CASSLGAEGGSTDTQYF
v_gene: TRBV28; j_gene: TRBJ1-2; CDR3aa: CASSPRGGRPYGYTF
v_gene: TRBV19; j_gene: TRBJ1-2; CDR3aa: CASSPDRRGGYTF
v_gene: TRBV7-2; j_gene: TRBJ2-5; CDR3aa: CASSQTRTSGGAETQYF
v_gene: TRBV7-8; j_gene: TRBJ1-2; CDR3aa: CASSLAQGGYGYTF
v_gene: TRBV7-2; j_gene: TRBJ1-6; CDR3aa: CASSSPGQGEFALHF
v_gene: TRBV4-1; j_gene: TRBJ1-2; CDR3aa: CASSHVVRDKRAGYTF
v_gene: TRBV6-6; j_gene: TRBJ2-7; CDR3aa: CASTYGGASYEQYF
v_gene: TRBV7-2; j_gene: TRBJ2-3; CDR3aa: CASSPGLAGADTQYF
v_gene: TRBV7-2; j_gene: TRBJ2-3; CDR3aa: CASSLAYRTDTQYF
v_gene: TRBV6-5; j_gene: TRBJ2-5; CDR3aa: CASRIGQGGPETQYF
v_gene: TRBV29-1; j_gene: TRBJ2-1; CDR3aa: CSVLAGGRYNEQFF
v_gene: TRBV29-1; j_gene: TRBJ2-1; CDR3aa: CSVDGTYNEQFF